The source of this T cell receptor beta chain is a study of radiotherapy plus CTLA-4 blockade in lung cancer. Study-wide results and limits: Response, reportedly, was best predicted by interferon-beta along with early blood T cell clone dynamics.

Data came from immunoSEQ multiplex PCR; TCRdb stores just in-frame clones and leaves some out. The table includes about 53,000 clones, roughly 81% detected once. As regards this clone: The antigen remains unidentified.

Per the germline V gene, CDR1 is SGHKS and CDR2 is YYEKEE (reference sequence). V was clipped by 2 bases and J by 1 base; unmatched bases: 4. The CDR3 is 16 residues long. This TCR was sampled from a human donor with non-small cell lung cancer whose response to radiotherapy plus ipilimumab could not be evaluated. The sample in question was peripheral blood, obtained from a patient treated with radiotherapy plus ipilimumab. The V gene is TRBV5-5, the J gene TRBJ1-1; the match to TRBD1 covers 11 bases. DNA for the CDR3: TGTGCCAGCAGCTTCCATGGGACAGGGGGGAACACTGAAGCTTTCTTT. The encoded protein is CASSFHGTGGNTEAFF.